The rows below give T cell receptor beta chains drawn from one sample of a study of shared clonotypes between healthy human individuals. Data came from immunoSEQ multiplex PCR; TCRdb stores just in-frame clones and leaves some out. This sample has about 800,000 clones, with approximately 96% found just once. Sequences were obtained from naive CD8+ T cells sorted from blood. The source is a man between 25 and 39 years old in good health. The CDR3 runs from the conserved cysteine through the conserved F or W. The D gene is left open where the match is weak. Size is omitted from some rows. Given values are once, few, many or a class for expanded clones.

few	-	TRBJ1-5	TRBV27	TGTGCCAGCAGTTTATCCGACAGTTCCGGTCAGCCCCAGCATTTT	CASSLSDSSGQPQHF
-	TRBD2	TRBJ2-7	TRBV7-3	TGTGCCAGCAGCTTATCAAGACTAGCGGAACCCTACGAGCAGTACTTC	CASSLSRLAEPYEQYF
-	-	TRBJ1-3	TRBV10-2	TGCGCCAGCAGTGAGGATTTAGCAGGGCCCTCTGGAAACACCATATATTTT	CASSEDLAGPSGNTIYF
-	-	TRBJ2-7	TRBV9	TGTGCCAGCAGCGTAGAAGCCCAGGGCGCCTACGAGCAGTACTTC	CASSVEAQGAYEQYF
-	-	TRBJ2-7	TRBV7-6	TGTGCCAGCACAAGGGGGGGTTCCTACGAGCAGTACTTC	CASTRGGSYEQYF
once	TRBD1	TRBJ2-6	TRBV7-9	TGTGCCAGCAGCAAAGACAGGGTGTCTGGCTCTGGGGCCAACGTCCTGACTTTC	CASSKDRVSGSGANVLTF
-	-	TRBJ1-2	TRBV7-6	TGTGCCAGCAGCTCCGGGACAAGGGGTGGTGATGGCTACACCTTC	CASSSGTRGGDGYTF
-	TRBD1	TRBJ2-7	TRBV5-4	TGTGCCAGCAGCTTGGGAGGGGGCGACGAGCAGTACTTC	CASSLGGGDEQYF
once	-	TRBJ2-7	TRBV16	TGTGCCAGCAGCCCGGGGGCTGTAGGGACCTACGAGCAGTACTTC	CASSPGAVGTYEQYF
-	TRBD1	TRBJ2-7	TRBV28	TGTGCCAGCAGTTACGCGGACAGGGGCGGGATCGAGCAGTACTTC	CASSYADRGGIEQYF
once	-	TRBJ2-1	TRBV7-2	TGTGCCAGCAGCTTAGGCAGGGGATCGTACAATGAGCAGTTCTTC	CASSLGRGSYNEQFF
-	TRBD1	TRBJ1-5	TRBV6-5	TGTGCCAGCAGCCCCCCAGGGGGACAGCCCCAGCATTTT	CASSPPGGQPQHF
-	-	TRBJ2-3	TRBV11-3	TGTGCCAGCAGCTTAGAGCGGGGCGGGGTGGATACGCAGTATTTT	CASSLERGGVDTQYF
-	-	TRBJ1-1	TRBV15	TGTGCCACCAGCAGAGCATCAGGGTTTGTAGCTTTCTTT	CATSRASGFVAFF
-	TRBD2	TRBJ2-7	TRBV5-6	TGTGCCAGCAGCTTCGGACTAGCGGTGTCCTACGAGCAGTACTTC	CASSFGLAVSYEQYF
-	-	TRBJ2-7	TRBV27	TGTGCCAGCAGTTTCGTTTTCGGGAGTCGGTACGAGCAGTACTTC	CASSFVFGSRYEQYF
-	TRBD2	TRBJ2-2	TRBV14	TGTGCCAGCAGCCAAAGACTAGCGGGACTGAACACCGGGGAGCTGTTTTTT	CASSQRLAGLNTGELFF
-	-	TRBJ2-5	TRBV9	TGTGCCAGCAGCGTAGTAGGCTCCGGTGGAGAGACCCAGTACTTC	CASSVVGSGGETQYF
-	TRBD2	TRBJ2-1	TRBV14	TGTGCCAGCAGCCTCAGACTAGCGGGGGGAGCCTACAATGAGCAGTTCTTC	CASSLRLAGGAYNEQFF
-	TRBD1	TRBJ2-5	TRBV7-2	TGTGCCAGCAGCTTATTCTACAGGGGGGAAGAGACCCAGTACTTC	CASSLFYRGEETQYF
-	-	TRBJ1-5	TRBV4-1	TGCGCCAGCAGCCACATCCTGATGGAGGGTAATCAGCCCCAGCATTTT	CASSHILMEGNQPQHF
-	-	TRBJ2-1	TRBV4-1	TGCGCCAGCAGCCAAGGGGTGCTAGCTGACAATGAGCAGTTCTTC	CASSQGVLADNEQFF
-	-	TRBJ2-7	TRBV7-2	TGTGCCAGCAGCAGGACGGATTCCTACGAGCAGTACTTC	CASSRTDSYEQYF
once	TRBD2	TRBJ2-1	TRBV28	TGTGCCAGCAGTTCGACTAGCGGGAGCGACAATGAGCAGTTCTTC	CASSSTSGSDNEQFF
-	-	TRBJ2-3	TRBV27	TGTGCCAGCAGTTATTGGGGGGGCTCTACAGATACGCAGTATTTT	CASSYWGGSTDTQYF
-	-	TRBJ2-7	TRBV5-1	TGCGCCAGCAGCTTGAACGTGGCCTACGAGCAGTACTTC	CASSLNVAYEQYF
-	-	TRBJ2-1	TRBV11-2	TGTGCCAGCAGCCCGCAGGGGTACAATGAGCAGTTCTTC	CASSPQGYNEQFF
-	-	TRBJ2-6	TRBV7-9	TGTGCCAGCAGTTCCGGGACCCGCACCTTAGACGGGGCCAACGTCCTGACTTTC	CASSSGTRTLDGANVLTF
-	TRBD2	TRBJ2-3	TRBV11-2	TGTGCCAGCAGCTTAGGAGCGGGAGGGCCTATGGAGGTGGATACGCAGTATTTT	CASSLGAGGPMEVDTQYF
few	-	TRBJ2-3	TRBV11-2	TGTGCCAGCAGCTTCCATGGGCGGAGGACAGTAGATACGCAGTATTTT	CASSFHGRRTVDTQYF
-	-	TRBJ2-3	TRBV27	TGTGCCAGCAGTTTATCCACAGATACGCAGTATTTT	CASSLSTDTQYF
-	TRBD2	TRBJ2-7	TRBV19	TGTGCCAGTAAACTAGCGGGGTCCTACGAGCAGTACTTC	CASKLAGSYEQYF
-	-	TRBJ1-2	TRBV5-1	TGCGCCAGCAGCTTGGTTCCCCAGGATGGCTACACCTTC	CASSLVPQDGYTF
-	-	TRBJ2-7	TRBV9	TGTGCCAGCAGCCCCCAGCCAGGACAGATTGGGTCCAACGAGCAGTACTTC	CASSPQPGQIGSNEQYF
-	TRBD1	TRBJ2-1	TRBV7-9	TGTGCCAGCAGTTGGCCCGGGACAGGGTCCTACAATGAGCAGTTCTTC	CASSWPGTGSYNEQFF
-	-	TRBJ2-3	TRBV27	TGTGCCAGCAGTTTTCTTCTAACAAAACGGGACAGCACAGATACGCAGTATTTT	CASSFLLTKRDSTDTQYF
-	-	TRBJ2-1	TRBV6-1	TGTGCCAGCAGTAGACTATATGAGCAGTTCTTC	CASSRLYEQFF
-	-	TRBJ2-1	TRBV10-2	TGCGCCAGCAGTGCCACCGGGAGCGGCGAGCAGTTCTTC	CASSATGSGEQFF
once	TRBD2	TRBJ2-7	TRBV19	TGTGCCAGTAGTGCCCGACTAGCGGTGATCTACGAGCAGTACTTC	CASSARLAVIYEQYF
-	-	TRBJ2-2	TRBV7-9	TGTGCCATCAAAATTATAAGTCCCAGGGGCAACACCGGGGAGCTGTTTTTT	CAIKIISPRGNTGELFF
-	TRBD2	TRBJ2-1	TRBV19	TGTGCCAGTAGTATAGGGCTAGCGGGCTACAATGAGCAGTTCTTC	CASSIGLAGYNEQFF
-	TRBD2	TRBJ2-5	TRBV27	TGTGCCAGCAGTTCACTAGCGGTGGGGGAGACCCAGTACTTC	CASSSLAVGETQYF
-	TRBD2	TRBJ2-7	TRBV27	TGTGCCAGCAGCGATGGACTAGCGGGAAACTACGAGCAGTACTTC	CASSDGLAGNYEQYF
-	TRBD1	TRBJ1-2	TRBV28	TGTGCCAGCGGAAACCGGGACAGGGATGGCTACACCTTC	CASGNRDRDGYTF
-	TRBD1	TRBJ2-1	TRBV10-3	TGTGCCACAGGGACAGGCGATGAGCAGTTCTTC	CATGTGDEQFF
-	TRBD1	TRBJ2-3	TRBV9	TGTGCCAGCAGCGGCGGGACAGGTAGCACAGATACGCAGTATTTT	CASSGGTGSTDTQYF
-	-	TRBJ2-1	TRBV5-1	TGCGCCAGCAGCCTTGGTCGTTCCTACAATGAGCAGTTCTTC	CASSLGRSYNEQFF
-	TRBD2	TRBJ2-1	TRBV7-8	TGTGCCAGCAGCGAGACCCCCGGGACTAGTCGTGAGCAGTTCTTC	CASSETPGTSREQFF
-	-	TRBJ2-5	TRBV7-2	TGTGCCAGCAGCTTTGATTCCAGGAAGGACCAACAAGAGACCCAGTACTTC	CASSFDSRKDQQETQYF
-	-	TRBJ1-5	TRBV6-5	TGTGCCAGCAGTTTCAACAGAAATAGCAATCAGCCCCAGCATTTT	CASSFNRNSNQPQHF
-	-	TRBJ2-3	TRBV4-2	TGTGCCAGCAGCCAAGAACGTGCGTGGGTGACGCAGTATTTT	CASSQERAWVTQYF
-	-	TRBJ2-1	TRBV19	TGTGCCAGTAGCCAAATCGAGGGCAATGAGCAGTTCTTC	CASSQIEGNEQFF
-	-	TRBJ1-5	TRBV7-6	TGTGCCAGCAGCTTAGGCAGGGGCAATCAGCCCCAGCATTTT	CASSLGRGNQPQHF
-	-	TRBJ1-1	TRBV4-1	TGCGCCAGCAGCCGACAGCCGAACACTGAAGCTTTCTTT	CASSRQPNTEAFF
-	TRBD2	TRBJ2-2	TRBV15	TGTGCCACCAGCAGAGATCCGGCGGGAGCCCCCCTAACCGGGGAGCTGTTTTTT	CATSRDPAGAPLTGELFF
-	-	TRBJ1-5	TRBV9	TGTGCCAGCAGCGCCGGGACTCTTCGGCCCCAGCATTTT	CASSAGTLRPQHF
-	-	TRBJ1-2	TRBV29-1	TGCAGCGTTATGGAGGATAACTATGGCTACACCTTC	CSVMEDNYGYTF